This entry lists 22 T cell receptor beta chains sequenced from one sample in a study of CD8 T cells in Susac syndrome. Reverse transcription of 0.5 to 1 ug RNA was performed with random hexamers. Using its own MiXCR run on the immunoSEQ multiplex PCR reads, TCRdb lists one record per CDR3 protein. The sample holds 180,000 or so distinct CDR3 sequences, around 96% seen once. The sequenced material came from CD4+ T cells from PBMCs. These receptors originate from a human donor in good health.

The chain couples TRBV5-1 to TRBJ1-5, with 10 bases lining up with TRBD1. V gave up 7 bases and J gave up 0 bases; unmatched junction bases: 7. The length of the CDR3 is 16 residues. Germline V CDR1 and CDR2: SGHRS, YFSETQ. The CDR3 DNA sequence: TGCGCCAGCGCAGACAGGGGGCCTTATAGCAATCAGCCCCAGCATTTT. Translated, it gives CASADRGPYSNQPQHF.

The genes are TRBV20-1 and TRBJ2-5, with D tentatively TRBD1 (5 bases). Germline assignment: CDR1 DFQATT and CDR2 SNEGSKA (reference sequence). The V and J ends lost 3 bases and 5 bases respectively, with 13 bases between them. This CDR3 spans 13 amino acids. The CDR3 DNA reads TGCAGTGCTAGGGGCAGGGAAGGGGAGACCCAGTACTTC. It yields the protein CSARGREGETQYF.

This clonotype was observed once. The CDR3 loop is CSARAPSPRGTDTQYF. For the CDR3, the DNA is TGCAGTGCTAGAGCCCCGAGTCCTCGGGGCACAGATACGCAGTATTTT. The chain has TRBV20-1 and TRBJ2-3; D call uncertain. Trimming removed 1 base from V and 1 base from J, with 15 bases in between. The CDR3 spans 16 residues. Germline CDR1 is DFQATT and CDR2 is SNEGSKA (reference sequence).

A note on this clonotype: Its ends do not fully match the called genes, so a read error is possible. The CDR3 here is CAISESTSGSRNEQFF. For the CDR3, the DNA is TGTGCCATCAGTGAGTCGACTAGCGGGTCGCGGAATGAGCAGTTCTTC. The chain has TRBV6-1 and TRBJ2-1, with 10 bases matching TRBD2. The CDR3 covers 16 residues. Germline lookup yields CDR1 MNHNS and CDR2 SASEGT.

The chain combines TRBV4-3 with TRBJ1-2; no clear D. V lost 0 bases, J lost 1 base, and 6 bases lay in between. Germline V lookup: CDR1 LGHNA, CDR2 YSLEER. The CDR3 runs 14 residues. The CDR3, as DNA: TGCGCCAGCAGCCAAGAACCGTTTAACTATGGCTACACCTTC. Translation: CASSQEPFNYGYTF.

This clonotype was seen just once. CDR3 sequence reads: CSGTGPGKTQYF. The CDR3 DNA sequence: TGCAGTGGGACGGGGCCCGGGAAGACCCAGTACTTC. The chain links TRBV20-1 to TRBJ2-5; D tentatively fits TRBD1 or TRBD2 (5 bases each). The CDR3 covers 12 residues. Trimming removed 7 bases from V and 6 bases from J, with 15 bases in between. The germline gives CDR1 DFQATT, CDR2 SNEGSKA (reference sequence).

This sequence joins TRBV29-1 and TRBJ2-6, with TRBD1 matching 8 bases. Germline CDR1 reads SQVTM; CDR2 reads ANQGSEA. This CDR3 contains 16 residues. The J segment lost 1 base and the V segment lost 2 bases, leaving 4 bases of the junction unmatched. The CDR3 loop is CSVESRGLSGANVLTF. DNA of the CDR3: TGCAGCGTTGAATCCAGGGGGCTATCTGGGGCCAACGTCCTGACTTTC.

This chain uses TRBV7-9 with TRBJ2-3; 10 bases are shared with TRBD1. V lost 5 bases and J lost 2; bases outside the gene matches: 7. CDR1 SEHNR and CDR2 FQNEAQ come from the germline V gene (reference sequence). The length of the CDR3 is 16 residues. CDR3 loop: CASSPGTGDYTDTQYF. The CDR3 DNA sequence: TGTGCCAGCAGCCCCGGGACAGGGGATTACACAGATACGCAGTATTTT.

The rearrangement uses TRBV20-1 and TRBJ2-1, with 12 bases matching TRBD2. The CDR3 consists of 16 residues. Trimming cost V 5 bases and J 6 bases; bases outside gene matches: 11. Germline lookup yields CDR1 DFQATT and CDR2 SNEGSKA (reference sequence). The CDR3 DNA reads as TGCAGTGCTCCCACCCTAACTAGCGGGGGGCTCAATGAGCAGTTCTTC. Translated: CSAPTLTSGGLNEQFF.

This clonotype was counted a single time. The chain uses TRBV29-1 and TRBJ1-2; possible D gene TRBD1, 6 bases. This CDR3 has 12 residues. CDR1 and CDR2 (germline): SQVTM, ANQGSEA. Trimming took 5 bases from V and 7 from J, leaving 14 bases between them. CDR3 region: CSVSQGFGGYTF. CDR3 nucleotide sequence: TGCAGCGTTTCCCAGGGGTTCGGTGGCTACACCTTC.

The chain uses TRBV29-1 and TRBJ1-2, with a tentative D call TRBD1 (6 bases). This CDR3 region has 14 residues. Germline assignment: CDR1 SQVTM and CDR2 ANQGSEA. Trimming shortened V by 1 base and J by 4 bases, and 13 bases separated the two germline ends. The CDR3, as DNA: TGCAGCGTTGAAGGGTTGGGGGCAGGCTATGGCTACACCTTC. Translation: CSVEGLGAGYGYTF.

This sequence joins TRBV3-1 and TRBJ2-5; either TRBD1 or TRBD2 may supply D (5 bases each). This CDR3 has 15 residues. The germline gives CDR1 LGHDT, CDR2 YNNKEL (reference sequence). The ends were cut back, 1 base at V and 2 bases at J, with 11 bases in the middle. The chain's CDR3 is CASSQARGRQETQYF. DNA for the CDR3: TGTGCCAGCAGCCAAGCCCGGGGCCGTCAAGAGACCCAGTACTTC.

This chain uses TRBV29-1 with TRBJ1-1; D call uncertain. V gave up 2 bases and J gave up 6 bases, with 7 bases separating them. The CDR3 sequence is 11 residues long. CDR1 and CDR2 from the germline V gene are SQVTM and ANQGSEA. The CDR3 sequence: CSVERVSEAFF. In DNA, the CDR3 is TGCAGCGTTGAAAGGGTTTCTGAAGCTTTCTTT.

This clonotype was picked up one time. V gene TRBV20-1 combines with J gene TRBJ1-6; 12 bases fit TRBD1. Per germline, CDR1 DFQATT and CDR2 SNEGSKA (reference sequence). The J segment lost 0 bases and the V segment lost 1 base, leaving 7 bases of the junction unmatched. The CDR3 has 19 amino acids. The CDR3 here is CSARVPGQGASSYNSPLHF. Written as DNA, the CDR3 is TGCAGTGCTAGAGTTCCGGGACAGGGGGCTAGCTCCTATAATTCACCCCTCCACTTT.

The chain uses TRBV20-1 and TRBJ2-1, with 7 nucleotides matching TRBD2. Germline V gene sequence: CDR1 DFQATT, CDR2 SNEGSKA (reference sequence). With 3 bases clipped from V and 3 bases from J, the junction kept 8 bases outside the gene matches. The CDR3 has 15 amino acids. The CDR3: CSARGRVVVYNEQFF. CDR3 DNA sequence: TGCAGTGCTAGGGGGAGGGTGGTGGTCTACAATGAGCAGTTCTTC.

The chain uses TRBV30 and TRBJ2-7, with no clear D. The CDR3 extends over 11 amino acids. Germline V gene data show CDR1 as GTSNPN and CDR2 as SVGIG (reference sequence). The germline V and J ends were trimmed by 1 base and 3 bases, with 4 bases remaining between them. This chain's CDR3 is CAWSAGYEQYF. CDR3 DNA sequence: TGTGCCTGGAGTGCGGGCTACGAGCAGTACTTC.

The V and J genes are TRBV24-1 and TRBJ1-1; the D is unclear. Trimming pared 2 bases from V and 1 base from J, leaving 4 bases between. The CDR3 spans 13 residues. Germline V gives CDR1 KGHDR, CDR2 SFDVKD. The CDR3, as DNA: TGTGCCACCAGTGATTGGGGGAACACTGAAGCTTTCTTT. Its translation: CATSDWGNTEAFF.

Written as DNA, the CDR3 is TGTGCCAGCAGCTTATTCACCGGGACACATCGGCTCGAGCAGTACTTC. Amino acids: CASSLFTGTHRLEQYF. The V gene is TRBV7-2, the J gene TRBJ2-7; D is possibly TRBD1 (6 bases). Trimming took 2 bases from V and 6 from J, leaving 20 bases between them. Germline CDR1 is SGHTA and CDR2 is FQGNSA. The CDR3 has 16 amino acids.

The CDR3 coding sequence is TGTGCCAGCTCACCACCCGCAGGGACTAACTATGGCTACACCTTC. Amino acids: CASSPPAGTNYGYTF. The chain is built from TRBV18 and TRBJ1-2; TRBD1 might be the D (5 bases). Germline-derived CDR1 and CDR2 are KGHSH and LQKENI. Between the trimmed V and J ends, which lost 0 bases and 0 bases, there was a span of 8 bases. The CDR3 spans 15 residues.

This clonotype has just one count. This sequence joins TRBV9 and TRBJ2-3, with 10 bases matching TRBD2. This CDR3 spans 15 amino acids. Germline loops: CDR1 SGDLS, CDR2 YYNGEE. Trimming cost V 3 bases and J 4 bases; bases outside gene matches: 5. In DNA, the CDR3 is TGTGCCAGCAGCGCCCGACTAGCGGGTTCAGATACGCAGTATTTT. Amino acid sequence: CASSARLAGSDTQYF.

V gene TRBV4-3 combines with J gene TRBJ1-2, with D perhaps TRBD1 (5 bases). Trimming took off 0 bases at V and 1 base at J, with 9 bases between the two ends. This CDR3 has 15 residues. Per germline, CDR1 LGHNA and CDR2 YSLEER. The CDR3 DNA reads as TGCGCCAGCAGCCAAGATTGGGGGGTTAACTATGGCTACACCTTC. Translated: CASSQDWGVNYGYTF.

CDR3 amino acids: CASRGQSNTEAFF. CDR3 coding DNA: TGTGCCAGTAGAGGACAGTCGAACACTGAAGCTTTCTTT. The V and J genes are TRBV19 and TRBJ1-1; D perhaps matches TRBD1 (6 bases). V lost 6 bases and J 1 base, leaving 9 bases between the germline ends. The CDR3 runs to 13 residues. Germline values: CDR1 LNHDA, CDR2 SQIVND (reference sequence).